This TCR beta chain was sequenced for a study of shared clonotypes between healthy human individuals. The study drew its donors from healthy HIV-negative adults without recent acute infections or vaccinations. Investigators spread the genomic DNA of each subset evenly over several immunoSEQ plates. The DNA input per sorted-subset replicate PCR was roughly 0.2 ug, corresponding to roughly 30,000 T cell genomes. Per the authors' pipeline: Sequence data from immunoSEQ were junction-only and lacked quality scores; consequently, filtering differed. Measured with immunoSEQ multiplex PCR; TCRdb has only the in-frame clones, and not every one. V and J calls and clone size are those listed in that table; D and trimming were worked out from the DNA. The table has roughly 2,300,000 clones, 85% to 95% seen once. The specimen was naive CD4+ T cells from PBMCs. The subset: CD45RA+ positively selected. The source is a man younger than 35 in good health. Some clones in this sample may be carry-over from other donors' samples.

The CDR3 nucleotides are TGTGCCAGCAGCTTAGGTCTCGTTGGCGGCTCCTACAATGAGCAGTTCTTC. It translates to CASSLGLVGGSYNEQFF. The chain joins TRBV13 to TRBJ2-1; D unresolved. The germline CDR1 and CDR2 sequences are PRHDT and FYEKMQ (reference sequence). Trimming took 0 bases from V and 0 from J, leaving 12 bases between them. The CDR3 loop spans 17 amino acids. The full variable domain, completed using reference TRBV13 and TRBJ2-1, is AAGVIQSPRHLIKEKRETATLKCYPIPRHDTVYWYQQGPGQDPQFLISFYEKMQSDKGSIPDRFSAQQFSDYHSELNMSSLELGDSALYFCASSLGLVGGSYNEQFFGPGTRLTVL.